One sample yielded the 5 T cell receptor beta chains listed below, sequenced in a study of OX40 agonist ivuxolimab in advanced cancers. Assay: immunoSEQ multiplex PCR; the TCRdb copy retains only in-frame clones and omits some. The table includes 90,000 to 100,000 clones, 80% to 90% detected once. This sample comprised CD4+ or CD8+ T cells sorted from blood, obtained in a trial of the OX40 agonist ivuxolimab. All receptors derive from an adult with an advanced solid tumor such as melanoma, head and neck, liver or kidney cancer.

This clone was recorded a few times. The chain employs TRBV6-5 and TRBJ1-1; D gene ambiguous. Trimming stripped 6 bases from V and 0 bases from J, with 8 bases between. The CDR3 contains 13 residues. Looked up from germline, CDR1 is MNHEY and CDR2 is SVGAGI. CDR3 amino acids: CASSEVLNTEAFF. The CDR3 region has the DNA TGTGCCAGCAGCGAGGTCCTGAACACTGAAGCTTTCTTT.

This clone was counted between two and nine times. The chain has TRBV6-5 and TRBJ2-5; 7 bases match TRBD1. This CDR3 spans 14 amino acids. Germline CDR1 and CDR2: MNHEY and SVGAGI. Trimming took 5 bases from V and 7 from J; bases not matched to a gene: 10. CDR3: CASSLDRSTRTQYF. DNA of the CDR3: TGTGCCAGCAGTCTGGACAGGTCAACTAGGACCCAGTACTTC.

Notes on this clone: At one end the junction does not follow the germline gene, possibly because of a read error. The genes are TRBV7-2 and TRBJ1-2; TRBD1 matches at 7 bases. The CDR3 contains 14 residues. Germline V gene sequence: CDR1 SGHTA, CDR2 FQGNSA. DNA of the CDR3: TGTGCCAGCAGCCCATGGGGACAGAACTATGGCCACACCTTC. This translates into CASSPWGQNYGHTF. The entire variable domain, with the rest obtained from reference TRBV7-2 and TRBJ1-2, is as follows: GAGVSQSPSNKVTEKGKDVELRCDPISGHTALYWYRQSLGQGLEFLIYFQGNSAPDKSGLPSDRFSAERTGGSVSTLTIQRTQQEDSAVYLCASSPWGQNYGHTFGSGTRLTVV.

The chain recombines TRBV21-1 with TRBJ2-1; the table names TRBD2, a call not compared with the DNA. TRBV21-1 is shown as a pseudogene. The CDR3 spans 17 residues. In DNA form, the CDR3 reads TGTGCCAGCAGTTACTTTCGGGACTTTCTGTCCTACAATGAGCAGTTCTTC. Amino acids: CASSYFRDFLSYNEQFF.

The chain is built from TRBV27 and TRBJ2-7; 16 nucleotides align to TRBD2. The CDR3 sequence is 16 residues long. Germline trimming cut 9 bases from V and 4 bases from J; bases unmatched to any gene: 9. The germline V gene has CDR1 MNHEY and CDR2 SMNVEV (reference sequence). The DNA for the CDR3 is TGTGCCAGGGTCTTAGGGACTAGCGGGAGGGAATACGAGCAGTACGTC. Translation gives CARVLGTSGREYEQYV.